The 5 T cell receptor beta chains in this list originate from one sample, sequenced in a study of tumor-infiltrating lymphocytes in primary liver carcinoma. From approximately 450 ng total RNA, TCR beta cDNA was generated with a primer in the constant region. Three-round nested multiplex PCR performed with slightly modified ARM-PCR produced the TCR beta libraries. TRBV1-TRBV30 forward primers and a C-beta reverse primer were used in the first two PCR rounds, which each ran for ten to eleven cycles. TCRdb re-derived calls from the multiplex PCR reads in MiXCR, one entry per CDR3 protein. The sample shows 190,000 or so distinct CDR3 sequences, about 65% of them seen only once. Germline DNA was extracted alongside blood RNA, which was obtained from unsorted whole blood. Input material: peripheral blood. The origin of the receptors is an older woman with primary liver carcinoma and hepatitis B virus infection.

Note on this clonotype: One junction end does not reproduce the germline sequence, and a read error may be involved. The V call is TRBV6-5, the J call TRBJ2-1; 11 bases are a match to TRBD2. CDR3 size: 15 residues. Germline V gene data show CDR1 as MNHEY and CDR2 as SVGAGI. CDR3 sequence (DNA): TGTGCCAGCAGGGCCCTAGCGGGGGGTTACAATGAGCGGTTCTTC. It specifies CASRALAGGYNERFF.

The CDR3: CSVEGTAVSTGELFF. The CDR3 DNA is TGCAGCGTTGAGGGGACAGCGGTGAGCACCGGGGAGCTGTTTTTT. This chain connects TRBV29-1 to TRBJ2-2; TRBD1 matches 7 bases. From germline, CDR1 is SQVTM and CDR2 ANQGSEA. V shed 3 bases, J shed 4 bases, and the junction held 8 bases outside the gene matches. The CDR3 contains 15 residues.

The CDR3 region has the DNA TGTGCCAGCAGGCTAGGACAGGGATCCGGGGAGCTGTTTTTT. Protein product: CASRLGQGSGELFF. The chain uses TRBV6-4 and TRBJ2-2; 8 nucleotides agree with TRBD1. V gave up 6 bases and J gave up 6 bases; unmatched junction bases: 6. CDR3 length: 14 residues. Looked up from germline, CDR1 is MRHNA and CDR2 is SNTAGT.

The V call is TRBV6-4, the J call TRBJ2-6; D may be TRBD1 (6 bases). CDR3 size: 15 residues. The V gene lost 4 bases and the J gene lost 0 bases, with 7 bases spanning the gap. Germline V gene sequence: CDR1 MRHNA, CDR2 SNTAGT. The CDR3 protein is CASSGDNSGANVLTF. In nucleotides, the CDR3 is TGTGCCAGCAGTGGGGACAACTCTGGGGCCAACGTCCTGACTTTC.

This clonotype has a handful of counts. The chain couples TRBV10-3 to TRBJ2-7; 10 nucleotides line up with TRBD2. CDR1 is ENHRY, CDR2 SYGVKD, per germline. The CDR3 has 16 amino acids. The ends lost 5 bases at V and 2 bases at J; junction bases unmatched: 9. The CDR3 DNA is TGTGCCATCAGTCTAACGACTAGCGGGTCAACCTACGAGCAGTACTTC. This gives the protein CAISLTTSGSTYEQYF.